These 21 T cell receptor beta chains share one sample of origin, sequenced in a study of CD8+ T cells in alopecia areata. Extracted RNA was reverse transcribed into cDNA, the sequencing template. Sequencing used immunoSEQ multiplex PCR; TCRdb keeps in-frame clones, though not all of them. There are some 200,000 clones in the sample; 45% to 65% occur only once, and less than 4% lies in the top ten. Treatment indicated: oral pan-JAK inhibitor, 5-10 mg twice daily. Here the sequenced sample was CD4+ T cells sorted from blood, taken at week 4, from a patient treated with tofacitinib. These receptors were collected from a human donor with alopecia areata.

This chain uses TRBV6-5 with TRBJ2-1; TRBD2 might be the D (6 bases). CDR3 length: 15 amino acids. V dropped 7 bases and J dropped 8 bases, with 21 bases sitting between them. Germline V CDR1 and CDR2: MNHEY, SVGAGI. The CDR3: CASTPLPRRAHEQFF. The CDR3 region has the DNA TGTGCCAGCACCCCCCTGCCTCGGAGGGCCCATGAGCAGTTCTTC.

V is TRBV6-6 and J is TRBJ1-2; the D gene is possibly TRBD1 (6 bases). The CDR3 has 15 residues. V shed 4 bases and J shed 2 bases, with 14 bases lying between them. Germline CDR1 reads MNHNY; CDR2 reads SVGAGI (reference sequence). CDR3 nucleotide sequence: TGTGCCAGCAGTTCCCCAGGGGCAGTGAACTATGGCTACACCTTC. It translates to CASSSPGAVNYGYTF.

The CDR3 here is CSVETGVNTEAFF. CDR3 nucleotides: TGCAGCGTTGAAACAGGAGTGAACACTGAAGCTTTCTTT. V and J are TRBV29-1 and TRBJ1-1; D possibly corresponds to TRBD1 (5 bases). CDR3 size: 13 residues. Trimming took off 2 bases at V and 0 bases at J, with 7 bases between the two ends. Germline V gene lookup returns CDR1 SQVTM and CDR2 ANQGSEA.

V is TRBV5-1 and J is TRBJ2-7; 8 bases map to TRBD2. There are 15 residues in the CDR3. Germline values: CDR1 SGHRS, CDR2 YFSETQ. Unmatched junction bases numbered 6, after V lost 3 bases and J lost 1 base. CDR3 sequence reads: CASSSAAGASYEQYF. The DNA for the CDR3 is TGCGCCAGCAGCTCCGCAGCGGGGGCTTCCTACGAGCAGTACTTC.

This sequence joins TRBV27 and TRBJ1-6; D is perhaps TRBD1 (5 bases). CDR3 length: 17 amino acids. V lost 4 bases and J lost 9, with 22 bases in between. Per germline, CDR1 MNHEY and CDR2 SMNVEV (reference sequence). The CDR3 is CASSWGRITGLLSPLHF. In DNA form, the CDR3 reads TGTGCCAGCAGTTGGGGACGGATAACGGGGTTGCTTTCACCCCTCCACTTT.

The CDR3 loop reads CAISRGTADQPQHF. DNA for the CDR3: TGTGCCATTTCGCGAGGGACCGCGGATCAGCCCCAGCATTTT. The gene calls are TRBV19 and TRBJ1-5; a possible D gene is TRBD1 (5 bases). This CDR3 is built from 14 residues. Germline V gene data show CDR1 as LNHDA and CDR2 as SQIVND (reference sequence). The germline V and J ends were trimmed by 10 bases and 5 bases, with 18 bases remaining between them.

The V call is TRBV11-2, the J call TRBJ2-7, with D perhaps matching TRBD1 or TRBD2 (5 bases each). Germline V lookup: CDR1 SGHAT, CDR2 FQNNGV. The CDR3 length is 13 residues. The V gene lost 4 bases and the J gene lost 5 bases, with 12 bases spanning the gap. The CDR3 protein is CASSSGPRDEQYF. The CDR3 nucleotides read TGTGCCAGCAGCTCGGGACCGCGGGACGAGCAGTACTTC.

This clone was observed a few times. The chain couples TRBV19 to TRBJ2-2; TRBD2 aligns across 7 bases. Looked up from germline, CDR1 is LNHDA and CDR2 is SQIVND (reference sequence). The V segment lost 8 bases and the J segment 0 bases; nucleotides outside the gene matches: 3. CDR3 size: 14 residues. The CDR3 DNA sequence: TGTGCCAGTTGGAGCGGGGCGAACACCGGGGAGCTGTTTTTT. Amino acids: CASWSGANTGELFF.

The rearrangement uses TRBV4-1 and TRBJ1-6, with a tentative D call TRBD1 (5 bases). The germline V gene has CDR1 MGHRA and CDR2 YSYEKL. Trimming removed 1 base from V and 6 bases from J, with 10 bases in between. This CDR3 has 15 residues. CDR3 in DNA: TGCGCCAGCAGCCAAGGTCTGACAGTTAATTCACCCCTCCACTTT. This encodes CASSQGLTVNSPLHF.

J is TRBJ2-2 and V is TRBV2; D is possibly TRBD1 (6 bases). Looked up from germline, CDR1 is SNHLY and CDR2 is FYNNEI. V was clipped by 7 bases and J by 1 base, with 10 bases between them. This CDR3 region has 14 residues. CDR3 bases: TGTGCCAGCACCTCACAGGGGAACACCGGGGAGCTGTTTTTT. Translation: CASTSQGNTGELFF.

This clone appeared a few times. V usage is TRBV12-5 and J usage is TRBJ1-1; 7 bases align to TRBD1. V gave up 5 bases and J gave up 4 bases; unmatched junction bases: 13. CDR3 length equals 16 residues. Germline V gene data show CDR1 as LGHNT and CDR2 as FRNRAP. This chain's CDR3 is CASGRARTGRITEAFF. DNA of the CDR3: TGTGCTAGTGGTCGCGCCCGGACAGGCAGGATCACTGAAGCTTTCTTT. Together with reference TRBV12-5 and TRBJ1-1, the CDR3 gives the full variable domain: DARVTQTPRHKVTEMGQEVTMRCQPILGHNTVFWYRQTMMQGLELLAYFRNRAPLDDSGMPKDRFSAEMPDATLATLKIQPSEPRDSAVYFCASGRARTGRITEAFFGQGTRLTVV.

The chain is built from TRBV5-1 and TRBJ1-3, with D unresolved. The CDR3 extends over 14 amino acids. In germline, CDR1 is SGHRS, CDR2 YFSETQ. V was pared by 3 bases and J by 4 bases, with 11 bases between. Here the CDR3 reads CASSSAGTGNTIYF. The DNA of the CDR3 is TGCGCCAGCAGCTCGGCGGGAACCGGAAACACCATATATTTT.

This clone has more than one count but fewer than ten. The CDR3 region is CSVSVSGGTGNTEAFF. CDR3 DNA sequence: TGCAGCGTTAGTGTGTCGGGCGGGACAGGGAACACTGAAGCTTTCTTT. The chain links TRBV29-1 to TRBJ1-1; 8 bases are a match to TRBD1. Losses at the gene ends were 5 bases for V and 1 base for J; bases not matched to a gene: 12. Germline V gives CDR1 SQVTM, CDR2 ANQGSEA. The CDR3 contains 16 residues.

The chain joins TRBV29-1 to TRBJ1-2; 7 bases map to TRBD1. The length of the CDR3 is 13 residues. V was clipped by 7 bases and J by 5 bases; unmatched bases: 10. Germline V gene lookup returns CDR1 SQVTM and CDR2 ANQGSEA. CDR3 in amino acids: CSGTGAQSYGYTF. The CDR3, as DNA: TGCAGCGGGACAGGCGCCCAAAGTTATGGCTACACCTTC.

Many counts were recorded for this clone. The chain joins TRBV6-5 to TRBJ1-2, with D possibly TRBD1 on 5 matching bases. V lost 8 bases and J lost 8, with 12 bases in between. CDR3 size: 11 residues. Per germline, CDR1 MNHEY and CDR2 SVGAGI. Here the CDR3 DNA reads TGTGCCAGCTCAAGGGACGGAGGCTACACCTTC. Residues: CASSRDGGYTF.

This chain uses TRBV30 with TRBJ1-2; D uncertain. The CDR3 has 12 residues. V gave up 3 bases and J gave up 6 bases, with 11 bases separating them. Germline lookup yields CDR1 GTSNPN and CDR2 SVGIG (reference sequence). The CDR3 reads CAWSRGENGYTF. The CDR3 DNA reads TGTGCCTGGAGCCGGGGAGAAAATGGCTACACCTTC.

V gene TRBV29-1 combines with J gene TRBJ1-4; possibly TRBD1 for D (5 bases). CDR3 length: 13 amino acids. V lost 5 bases and J lost 5, with 12 bases in between. Per the germline V gene, CDR1 is SQVTM and CDR2 is ANQGSEA. The CDR3: CSVYRGGNEKLFF. The CDR3 nucleotides are TGCAGCGTTTATCGGGGGGGGAATGAAAAACTGTTTTTT. The full variable domain, in which reference TRBV29-1 and TRBJ1-4 provide the parts outside the CDR3, is SAVISQKPSRDICQRGTSLTIQCQVDSQVTMMFWYRQQPGQSLTLIATANQGSEATYESGFVIDKFPISRPNLTFSTLTVSNMSPEDSSIYLCSVYRGGNEKLFFGSGTQLSVL.

This clone was picked up a small number of times. The CDR3 region is CASSSTFRDQPQHF. As DNA, the CDR3 is TGTGCCAGCAGCTCGACCTTCAGGGATCAGCCCCAGCATTTT. The V call is TRBV7-8, the J call TRBJ1-5, with a weak D call TRBD1 (5 bases). The CDR3 has 14 amino acids. V lost 4 bases and J 5 bases, leaving 12 bases between the germline ends. Germline CDR1 SGHVS, CDR2 FQNEAQ. The full variable domain, rest sourced from reference TRBV7-8 and TRBJ1-5, is GAGVSQSPRYKVAKRGQDVALRCDPISGHVSLFWYQQALGQGPEFLTYFQNEAQLDKSGLPSDRFFAERPEGSVSTLKIQRTQQEDSAVYLCASSSTFRDQPQHFGDGTRLSIL.

This clone was seen once. The chain has TRBV25-1 and TRBJ2-5; the D gene is possibly TRBD1 (6 bases). The CDR3 is 12 residues long. Germline V gene data show CDR1 as MGHDK and CDR2 as SYGVNS. V was pared by 7 bases and J by 5 bases, with 11 bases between. CDR3 amino acids: CASTHRAETQYF. DNA for the CDR3: TGTGCCAGCACCCACAGGGCGGAGACCCAGTACTTC.

The chain combines TRBV9 with TRBJ2-6; no firm D call. V dropped 2 bases and J dropped 4 bases, with 4 bases sitting between them. CDR1 and CDR2 from the germline V gene are SGDLS and YYNGEE. This CDR3 has 13 residues. The CDR3 bases are TGTGCCAGCAGCGTTGACGGGGCCAACGTCCTGACTTTC. Its translation is CASSVDGANVLTF.

The rearrangement joins TRBV6-5 to TRBJ1-5; the D gene is possibly TRBD1 (6 bases). CDR3 length equals 15 residues. CDR1 is MNHEY, CDR2 SVGAGI, per germline. V was trimmed by 4 bases and J by 0 bases, leaving 10 bases between them. The CDR3 here is CASSFGQYSNQPQHF. The CDR3 DNA is TGTGCCAGCAGTTTCGGACAGTATAGCAATCAGCCCCAGCATTTT.